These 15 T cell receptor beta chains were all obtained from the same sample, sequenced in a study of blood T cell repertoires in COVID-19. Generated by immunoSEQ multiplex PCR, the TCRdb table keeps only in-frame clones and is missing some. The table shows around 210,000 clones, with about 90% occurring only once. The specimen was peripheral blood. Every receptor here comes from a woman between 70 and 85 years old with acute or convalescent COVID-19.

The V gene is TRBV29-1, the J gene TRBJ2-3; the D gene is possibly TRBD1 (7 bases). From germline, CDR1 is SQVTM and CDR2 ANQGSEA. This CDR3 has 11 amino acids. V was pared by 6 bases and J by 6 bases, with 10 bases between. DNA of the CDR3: TGCAGCGTGGAGGGGGCGGATACGCAGTATTTT. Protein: CSVEGADTQYF.

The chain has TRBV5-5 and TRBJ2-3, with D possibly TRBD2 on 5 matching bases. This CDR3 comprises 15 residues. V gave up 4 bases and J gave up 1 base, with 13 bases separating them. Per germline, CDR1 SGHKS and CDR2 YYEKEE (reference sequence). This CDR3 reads CASSPLGGGTDTQYF. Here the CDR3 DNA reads TGTGCCAGCAGCCCGCTCGGAGGAGGCACAGATACGCAGTATTTT.

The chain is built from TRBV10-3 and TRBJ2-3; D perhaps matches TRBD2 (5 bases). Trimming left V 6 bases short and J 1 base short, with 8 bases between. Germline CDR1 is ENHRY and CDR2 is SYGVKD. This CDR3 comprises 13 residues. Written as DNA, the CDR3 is TGTGCCATCAGGAGCGGACGCACAGATACGCAGTATTTT. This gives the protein CAIRSGRTDTQYF.

CDR3 in amino acids: CASSLLGGGGQPQHF. CDR3 sequence (DNA): TGTGCCAGCAGCCTACTTGGCGGGGGAGGTCAGCCCCAGCATTTT. The chain has TRBV7-2 and TRBJ1-5, with D possibly matching TRBD1 (5 bases). CDR1 is SGHTA and CDR2 is FQGNSA in the germline V gene. V was clipped by 5 bases and J by 6 bases, with 17 bases between them. CDR3 length: 15 residues.

The CDR3 is CASSLELHGNQPQHF. CDR3 nucleotides: TGTGCCAGCAGCTTAGAGCTCCATGGCAATCAGCCCCAGCATTTT. The V gene is TRBV7-8, the J gene TRBJ1-5; unclear D gene. Germline V gives CDR1 SGHVS, CDR2 FQNEAQ. V lost 1 base, J lost 2 bases, and 9 bases lay in between. This CDR3 comprises 15 residues.

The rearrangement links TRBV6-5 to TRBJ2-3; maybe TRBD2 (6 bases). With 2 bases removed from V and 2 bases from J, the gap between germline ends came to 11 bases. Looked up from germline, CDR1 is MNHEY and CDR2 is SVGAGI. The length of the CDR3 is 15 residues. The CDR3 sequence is CASSYQAGYTDTQYF. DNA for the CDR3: TGTGCCAGCAGTTACCAAGCGGGCTACACAGATACGCAGTATTTT.

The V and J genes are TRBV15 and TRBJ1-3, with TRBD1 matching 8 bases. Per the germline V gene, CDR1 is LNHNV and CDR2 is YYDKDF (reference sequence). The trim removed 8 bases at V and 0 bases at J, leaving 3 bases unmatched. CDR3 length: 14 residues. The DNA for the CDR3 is TGTGCCACCGGTACAGGGGGCTCTGGAAACACCATATATTTT. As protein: CATGTGGSGNTIYF.

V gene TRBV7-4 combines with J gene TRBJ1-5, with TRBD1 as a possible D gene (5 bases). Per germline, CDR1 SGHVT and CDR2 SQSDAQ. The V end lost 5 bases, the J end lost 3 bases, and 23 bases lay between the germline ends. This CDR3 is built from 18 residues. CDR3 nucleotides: TGTGCCAGCAGCCCAGGTCTGCCAGGGATCCAAAACAATCAGCCCCAGCATTTT. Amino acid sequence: CASSPGLPGIQNNQPQHF.

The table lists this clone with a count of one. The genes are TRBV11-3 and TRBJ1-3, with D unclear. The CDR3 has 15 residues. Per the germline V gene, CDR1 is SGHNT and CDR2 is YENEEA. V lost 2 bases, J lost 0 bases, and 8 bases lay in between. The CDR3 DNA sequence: TGTGCCAGCAGCTTACTGACATCCTCTGGAAACACCATATATTTT. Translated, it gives CASSLLTSSGNTIYF.

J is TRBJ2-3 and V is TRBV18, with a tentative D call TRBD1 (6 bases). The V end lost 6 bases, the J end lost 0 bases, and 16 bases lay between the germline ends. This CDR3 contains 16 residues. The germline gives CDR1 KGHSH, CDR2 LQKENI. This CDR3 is CASSVNREKSTDTQYF. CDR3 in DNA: TGTGCCAGCTCGGTGAACAGGGAAAAGAGCACAGATACGCAGTATTTT.

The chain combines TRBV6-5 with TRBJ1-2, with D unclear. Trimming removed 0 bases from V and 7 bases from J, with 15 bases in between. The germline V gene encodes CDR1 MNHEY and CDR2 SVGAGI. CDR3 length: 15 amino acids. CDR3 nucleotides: TGTGCCAGCAGTTACTCGGGCGCCACCCGGCTTGGCTACACCTTC. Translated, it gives CASSYSGATRLGYTF.

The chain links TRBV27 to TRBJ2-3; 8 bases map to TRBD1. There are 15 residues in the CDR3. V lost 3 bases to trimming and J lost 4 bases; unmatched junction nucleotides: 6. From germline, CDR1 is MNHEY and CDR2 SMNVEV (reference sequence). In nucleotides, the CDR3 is TGTGCCAGCAGTTTGGGGACAGGCTCCCCAGATACGCAGTATTTT. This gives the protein CASSLGTGSPDTQYF.

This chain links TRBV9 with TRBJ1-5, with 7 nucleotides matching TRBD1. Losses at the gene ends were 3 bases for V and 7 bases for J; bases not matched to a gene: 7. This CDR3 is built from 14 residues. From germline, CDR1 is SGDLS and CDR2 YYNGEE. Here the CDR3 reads CASSATGLEQPQHF. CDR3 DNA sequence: TGTGCCAGCAGCGCGACAGGGTTGGAACAGCCCCAGCATTTT.

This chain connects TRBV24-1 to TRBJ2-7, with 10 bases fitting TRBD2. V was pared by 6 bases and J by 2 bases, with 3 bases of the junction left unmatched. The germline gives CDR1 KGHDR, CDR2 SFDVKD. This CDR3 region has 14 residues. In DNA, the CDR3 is TGTGCCACCAGTTCTAGCGGGAGCCCCTACGAGCAGTACTTC. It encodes CATSSSGSPYEQYF.

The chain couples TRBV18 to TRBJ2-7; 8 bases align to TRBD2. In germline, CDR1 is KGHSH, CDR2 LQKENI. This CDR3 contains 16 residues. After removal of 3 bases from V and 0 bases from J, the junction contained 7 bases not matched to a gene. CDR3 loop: CASSPKAGGDSYEQYF. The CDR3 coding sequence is TGTGCCAGCTCACCGAAGGCGGGAGGTGACTCCTACGAGCAGTACTTC.